This entry lists 18 T cell receptor beta chains sequenced from one sample in a study of cytomegalovirus exposure and HLA in healthy donors. Primers: 60 Vbeta forward and 13 Jbeta reverse. Here immunoSEQ multiplex PCR was the method, and the copy in TCRdb shows in-frame clones only, minus some. Of over 65,000 clones in the sample, roughly 77% were seen once. Sequenced sample: PBMCs. These receptors all come from a man aged 35 to 55 in good health and CMV-seronegative.

J is TRBJ1-1 and V is TRBV2, with a tentative D call TRBD1 (6 bases). CDR1 and CDR2 from the germline V gene are SNHLY and FYNNEI. The CDR3 sequence is 18 residues long. V was shortened by 1 base and J by 3 bases, with 21 bases between the two germline ends. CDR3 loop: CASSEGQVPALGDTEAFF. The CDR3 DNA follows: TGTGCCAGCAGTGAAGGACAGGTGCCCGCCCTCGGGGACACTGAAGCTTTCTTT.

This chain connects TRBV5-5 to TRBJ1-6; D gene unclear. Trimming cost V 5 bases and J 5 bases, with 8 bases left between them. The CDR3 covers 13 residues. The germline CDR1 and CDR2 sequences are SGHKS and YYEKEE (reference sequence). This chain's CDR3 is CASRFEDNSPLHF. The CDR3 coding sequence is TGTGCCAGCAGATTTGAGGATAATTCACCCCTCCACTTT.

The J gene is TRBJ1-4, the V gene TRBV5-1; D is uncertain. The CDR3 sequence is 16 residues long. Per the germline V gene, CDR1 is SGHRS and CDR2 is YFSETQ. V lost 0 bases to trimming and J lost 0 bases, with 9 bases between them. CDR3 in DNA: TGCGCCAGCAGCTTGGTAGCGGATGCAACTAATGAAAAACTGTTTTTT. This sequence encodes CASSLVADATNEKLFF.

The rearrangement links TRBV2 to TRBJ2-3, with D possibly being TRBD1 (6 bases). V gave up 8 bases and J gave up 2 bases, with 17 bases separating them. This CDR3 comprises 15 residues. Germline CDR1 and CDR2: SNHLY and FYNNEI. The CDR3 loop reads CASRTGTGNTDTQYF. CDR3 DNA: TGTGCCAGCCGGACCGGAACAGGGAACACAGATACGCAGTATTTT.

V usage is TRBV7-9 and J usage is TRBJ2-7, with TRBD1 matching over 7 bases. Trimming removed 5 bases from V and 3 bases from J; junction bases left unmatched: 7. CDR1 SEHNR and CDR2 FQNEAQ come from the germline V gene (reference sequence). The CDR3 loop spans 14 amino acids. The CDR3 protein is CASSHRDRNYEQYF. The DNA for the CDR3 is TGTGCCAGCAGCCACCGGGACAGAAACTACGAGCAGTACTTC.

The J gene is TRBJ1-3, the V gene TRBV30; 7 nucleotides match TRBD1. The CDR3 extends over 15 amino acids. Per the germline V gene, CDR1 is GTSNPN and CDR2 is SVGIG (reference sequence). The junction had 7 bases not matched to a gene; V was cut back by 3 bases and J by 2 bases. The CDR3 region has the DNA TGTGCCTGGAGGAGCCCGACAGGGACTGGAAACACCATATATTTT. This sequence encodes CAWRSPTGTGNTIYF.

The chain employs TRBV18 and TRBJ2-1; 9 nucleotides agree with TRBD1. V trimming: 0 bases; J trimming: 8 bases; junction bases outside the gene matches: 5. The CDR3 consists of 15 residues. The germline CDR1 and CDR2 sequences are KGHSH and LQKENI. The CDR3 DNA is TGTGCCAGCTCACCACCGGGACAGGGCGGTGATGAGCAGTTCTTC. This sequence encodes CASSPPGQGGDEQFF. Filled out from reference TRBV18 and TRBJ2-1, the complete variable domain reads NAGVMQNPRHLVRRRGQEARLRCSPMKGHSHVYWYRQLPEEGLKFMVYLQKENIIDESGMPKERFSAEFPKEGPSILRIQQVVRGDSAAYFCASSPPGQGGDEQFFGPGTRLTVL.

This clone was detected a few times. The chain carries TRBV19 and TRBJ1-2, with 8 bases aligning to TRBD1. V was clipped by 4 bases and J by 6 bases; unmatched bases: 10. The CDR3 extends over 15 amino acids. In germline, CDR1 is LNHDA, CDR2 SQIVND (reference sequence). The CDR3 coding sequence is TGTGCCAGTAGTAGGTTCTTCGAGACAGGGGATGGCTACACCTTC. Residues: CASSRFFETGDGYTF.

This chain uses TRBV7-9 with TRBJ1-1, with D perhaps TRBD1 (5 bases). V lost 3 bases and J 1 base, leaving 6 bases between the germline ends. In germline, CDR1 is SEHNR, CDR2 FQNEAQ (reference sequence). The CDR3 loop spans 13 amino acids. The CDR3 loop reads CASSFQGNTEAFF. The CDR3 nucleotides are TGTGCCAGCAGCTTCCAGGGGAACACTGAAGCTTTCTTT.

CDR3 DNA: TGTGCCAGCAGTCTGTCCCTTGGCGGGAGTTACGAGCAGTACTTC. Its translation is CASSLSLGGSYEQYF. The chain recombines TRBV27 with TRBJ2-7; TRBD2 aligns across 7 bases. The J segment lost 4 bases and the V segment lost 5 bases, leaving 11 bases of the junction unmatched. The CDR3 totals 15 residues. Germline V lookup: CDR1 MNHEY, CDR2 SMNVEV (reference sequence).

The chain has TRBV27 and TRBJ2-3; possible D gene TRBD2, 6 bases. This CDR3 comprises 14 residues. Per the germline V gene, CDR1 is MNHEY and CDR2 is SMNVEV (reference sequence). The V gene lost 1 base and the J gene lost 2 bases, with 7 bases spanning the gap. CDR3 protein: CASSLWEDTDTQYF. DNA of the CDR3: TGTGCCAGCAGTTTATGGGAGGACACAGATACGCAGTATTTT.

The V and J genes are TRBV30 and TRBJ2-5; TRBD1 matches at 11 bases. Germline lookup yields CDR1 GTSNPN and CDR2 SVGIG (reference sequence). CDR3 size: 14 residues. Trimming cost V 2 bases and J 4 bases; bases outside gene matches: 3. CDR3 DNA sequence: TGTGCCTGGAGTATAGGACAGGGGGCAGAGACCCAGTACTTC. Amino acid sequence: CAWSIGQGAETQYF.

This chain's CDR3 is CASSWSWSGGQGYTF. The CDR3 DNA is TGTGCCAGCAGTTGGTCTTGGTCCGGGGGTCAGGGCTACACCTTC. V is TRBV6-5 and J is TRBJ1-2, with D perhaps matching TRBD1 (5 bases). Germline CDR1 MNHEY, CDR2 SVGAGI. The CDR3 covers 15 residues. V was shortened by 4 bases and J by 8 bases, with 20 bases between the two germline ends.

J is TRBJ2-1 and V is TRBV5-1; D is perhaps TRBD1 (6 bases). Per germline, CDR1 SGHRS and CDR2 YFSETQ. The CDR3 extends over 15 amino acids. The ends were cut back, 7 bases at V and 6 bases at J, with 20 bases in the middle. CDR3 bases: TGCGCCAGCGGTGGGGGCACGGAGAGAGCCAATGAGCAGTTCTTC. Its translation is CASGGGTERANEQFF.

V gene TRBV28 combines with J gene TRBJ2-7; tentative D call: TRBD2 (5 bases). The CDR3 covers 13 residues. V lost 5 bases to trimming and J lost 3 bases, with 11 bases between them. CDR1 and CDR2 (germline): MDHEN, SYDVKM. Here the CDR3 DNA reads TGTGCCAGCAGTCCCTTCAGCGGCTACGAGCAGTACTTC. It yields the protein CASSPFSGYEQYF.

The chain employs TRBV9 and TRBJ2-3; 8 nucleotides align to TRBD1. V was clipped by 2 bases and J by 3 bases; unmatched bases: 5. From germline, CDR1 is SGDLS and CDR2 YYNGEE. The CDR3 length is 15 residues. The CDR3 reads CASSVSGGGTDTQYF. Here the CDR3 DNA reads TGTGCCAGCAGCGTCTCAGGGGGCGGTACAGATACGCAGTATTTT.

The chain is built from TRBV28 and TRBJ2-7; D is possibly TRBD2 (5 bases). The V gene lost 5 bases and the J gene lost 2 bases, with 13 bases spanning the gap. Germline V lookup: CDR1 MDHEN, CDR2 SYDVKM. The CDR3 is 14 amino acids. DNA of the CDR3: TGTGCCAGCAGTCCGGGATCCTATCCCTACGAGCAGTACTTC. Its translation: CASSPGSYPYEQYF.

This chain joins TRBV5-4 and TRBJ1-1; 10 bases agree with TRBD1. The CDR3 length is 17 residues. The germline V gene has CDR1 SGHNT and CDR2 YYREEE (reference sequence). The V and J ends lost 3 bases and 5 bases, in that order; junction bases with no gene match: 13. CDR3: CASSSEDRGTRRTEAFF. Here the CDR3 DNA reads TGTGCCAGCAGCTCCGAGGACAGGGGGACCCGGCGGACTGAAGCTTTCTTT.